The rows below give T cell receptor beta chains drawn from one sample of a study of graft-versus-host responses after intestinal transplantation. The table came from immunoSEQ multiplex PCR; TCRdb's copy has only in-frame clones and leaves some out. The sample holds some 41,000 clones; 85% to 95% are singletons and the top ten take 3.6%. The sequences come from PBMCs, collected almost 750 days after intestinal transplantation. These receptors came from a human patient who received an intestinal transplant, so some T cells may come from the graft donor. Each CDR3 is given with its conserved first and last residue. The D gene is left open where the match is weak. Size values are once, few and many counts, or a class for expanded clones, and some rows have none.

CASSRSSPTTYGYTF TGTGCCAGCAGCCGATCGAGCCCAACAACCTATGGCTACACCTTC 15 TRBV14 - - TRBJ1-2
CASSLEEGLAGPPYEQYF TGTGCCAGCAGCTTAGAGGAGGGACTAGCGGGTCCTCCCTACGAGCAGTACTTC 18 TRBV11-2 - TRBD2 TRBJ2-7
CASSIDGRRNEKLFF TGTGCCAGTAGTATTGATGGCAGGAGGAATGAAAAACTGTTTTTT 15 TRBV19 - - TRBJ1-4
CASSPGTERLEGQYF TGTGCCAGCAGCCCGGGGACTGAAAGATTAGAGGGGCAGTACTTC 15 TRBV7-9 - - TRBJ2-7
CASSMHGRSNEQFF TGTGCCAGCAGTATGCACGGGCGTTCTAATGAGCAGTTCTTC 14 TRBV28 - - TRBJ2-1
CASSTGQSTDTQYF TGTGCCAGCAGCACGGGACAAAGCACAGATACGCAGTATTTT 14 TRBV7-3 - - TRBJ2-3
CASSLRYRFSPLHF TGTGCCAGCAGTTTACGTTACAGATTCTCACCCCTCCACTTT 14 TRBV28 - - TRBJ1-6
CASSRLAGTEDTQYF TGTGCCAGCAGCCGACTAGCGGGGACCGAAGATACGCAGTATTTT 15 TRBV5-4 - TRBD2 TRBJ2-3
CASSFFGVDEQFF TGTGCCAGCAGTTTCTTCGGGGTCGATGAGCAGTTCTTC 13 TRBV27 - - TRBJ2-1
CASSSGRSYGYTF TGTGCCAGCAGCTCTGGACGGTCCTATGGCTACACCTTC 13 TRBV7-9 - - TRBJ1-2
CASSPSGTAPKGYEQFF TGTGCCAGCAGTCCCTCGGGGACAGCGCCCAAGGGGTATGAGCAGTTCTTC 17 TRBV28 - TRBD1 TRBJ2-1
CASRLGQGSYEQYF TGCGCCAGCAGATTGGGACAGGGGTCCTACGAGCAGTACTTC 14 TRBV5-1 few TRBD1 TRBJ2-7
CASSPDMGNTEAFF TGTGCCAGCAGCCCAGACATGGGGAACACTGAAGCTTTCTTT 14 TRBV9 few - TRBJ1-1
CASSARDIQETQYF TGTGCCAGCAGCGCCCGGGACATCCAAGAGACCCAGTACTTC 14 TRBV21-1 - - TRBJ2-5
CASSTGTDSGNTIYF TGTGCCAGCAGTACCGGGACAGACTCTGGAAACACCATATATTTT 15 TRBV6-5 - TRBD1 TRBJ1-3
CASSPVTGVNYGYTF TGTGCCAGCAGCCCGGTGACAGGAGTTAACTATGGCTACACCTTC 15 TRBV4-2 - - TRBJ1-2
CASSSLPPDISGNTIYF TGCGCCAGCAGCTCTCTGCCGCCTGACATCTCTGGAAACACCATATATTTT 17 TRBV5-1 - - TRBJ1-3
CASSKRRVAFF TGTGCCAGCAGCAAAAGGAGGGTCGCTTTCTTT 11 TRBV21-1 - - TRBJ1-1
CASSYGQSYGYTF TGTGCCAGCAGTTATGGCCAGTCTTATGGCTACACCTTC 13 TRBV6-1 - - TRBJ1-2
CASSLGDPNQPQHF TGTGCCAGCAGCTTAGGGGACCCCAATCAGCCCCAGCATTTT 14 TRBV5-4 - - TRBJ1-5
CASSLGGTATPYEQYF TGTGCCAGCAGCTTAGGGGGGACAGCTACCCCCTACGAGCAGTACTTC 16 TRBV11-3 - TRBD1 TRBJ2-7
CASSYSYGTTDAQYF TGTGCCAGCAGTTACTCGTACGGAACCACAGATGCGCAGTATTTT 15 TRBV6-5 once - TRBJ2-3
CASRHASDGSWYNEQYF TGCGCCAGCAGGCATGCCTCCGACGGTTCCTGGTACAACGAGCAGTACTTC 17 TRBV4-1 - - TRBJ2-7
CASSPWDGANYGYTF TGTGCCAGCTCACCCTGGGACGGCGCTAACTATGGCTACACCTTC 15 TRBV18 - - TRBJ1-2
CASSFEPGQGARGANVLTF TGCGCCAGCAGCTTTGAACCGGGACAGGGGGCGCGAGGGGCCAACGTCCTGACTTTC 19 TRBV5-1 - TRBD1 TRBJ2-6
CAISESEENYGYTF TGTGCCATCAGTGAGTCAGAAGAAAACTATGGCTACACCTTC 14 TRBV10-3 - - TRBJ1-2
CASSLSLGGGGYNSPLHF TGTGCCAGCAGTTTATCTCTAGGCGGGGGGGGCTATAATTCACCCCTCCACTTT 18 TRBV27 - - TRBJ1-6
CASSFDSRGQFF TGCGCCAGCAGCTTCGACTCCCGGGGGCAGTTCTTC 12 TRBV5-1 once - TRBJ2-1
CASSLAPGTDTQYF TGTGCCAGCAGCTTGGCTCCCGGAACAGATACGCAGTATTTT 14 TRBV5-4 - - TRBJ2-3
CASSYSMGVGEQFF TGTGCCAGCAGTTACTCGATGGGGGTGGGTGAGCAGTTCTTC 14 TRBV6-5 - - TRBJ2-1
CASSDDFGSMNTEAFF TGTGCCAGCAGTGACGACTTTGGGTCCATGAACACTGAAGCTTTCTTT 16 TRBV6-1 - - TRBJ1-1
CASRQGIEQYF TGTGCCAGCAGACAGGGAATCGAGCAGTACTTC 11 TRBV6-5 - - TRBJ2-7
CSAARRDGYTF TGCAGTGCAGCGCGGAGGGATGGCTACACCTTC 11 TRBV20-1 - - TRBJ1-2
CASSRDRLRDEQYF TGTGCCAGCAGCCGGGACAGGTTAAGGGACGAGCAGTACTTC 14 TRBV14 - TRBD1 TRBJ2-7
CASSETGEFIYSNQPQHF TGTGCCAGCAGCGAGACAGGGGAATTTATTTACAGCAATCAGCCCCAGCATTTT 18 TRBV27 - TRBD1 TRBJ1-5
CACQVGDRGQPQHF TGTGCCTGTCAAGTTGGGGACAGGGGACAGCCCCAGCATTTT 14 TRBV30 once TRBD1 TRBJ1-5
CSAHDSGSQYF TGCAGTGCTCATGACAGTGGTTCGCAGTATTTT 11 TRBV20-1 - - TRBJ2-3
CASSDRDTGELFF TGCGCCAGCAGTGACAGGGACACCGGGGAGCTGTTTTTT 13 TRBV10-1 - - TRBJ2-2
CASSLEGYLSDTQYF TGTGCCAGCAGCTTAGAAGGCTATTTATCAGATACGCAGTATTTT 15 TRBV7-2 - - TRBJ2-3
CASSEGSLYEQYF TGTGCCAGCAGTGAGGGGTCGTTATACGAGCAGTACTTC 13 TRBV2 - - TRBJ2-7